The present T cell receptor beta chain was sequenced within a study of T cells in Graves' hyperthyroidism and ophthalmopathy. Whole-study findings and limits: Median prediction lead before ophthalmopathy onset was around 6.9 months with the model.

TCR beta CDR3 region amplification was performed from RNA transcripts. RT-PCR in the first round (using the HTBI primer set) targeted the TCR CDR3. MiXCR was run by TCRdb on the multiplex PCR reads, yielding one entry per CDR3 protein. The table lists around 400,000 distinct CDR3 sequences, 20% to 25% of them singletons. This clonotype occurred many times. Its antigen is undetermined. For Graves' hyperthyroidism to be stable, ophthalmopathy could not progress within 18 months. These patients, aged 18 to 65, had recently diagnosed hyperthyroidism lasting under 2 months. Thyroid ultrasound and orbital computed tomography, with clinical symptoms and serum thyroxine and TRAb, informed diagnoses. The trim removed 5 bases at V and 6 bases at J, leaving 2 bases unmatched. Germline assignment: CDR1 SGHVS and CDR2 FQNEAQ. The CDR3 has 12 residues.

The V and J genes are TRBV7-8 and TRBJ2-7; TRBD2 agrees at 9 bases. The sequenced sample consisted of blood. The sequence was obtained from a man aged 50 or older with Graves' hyperthyroidism. The CDR3 spells CASSQAGGEQYF. DNA of the CDR3: TGTGCCAGCAGCCAAGCGGGAGGCGAGCAGTACTTC.